Each of the 2 T cell receptor beta chains below was sequenced from the same sample in a study of glioma-infiltrating T cells after dendritic cell vaccination. Libraries were prepared by immunoSEQ multiplex PCR; TCRdb keeps only in-frame clonotypes and omits some of them. The sample holds roughly 100,000 clones; about four fifths are singletons and the top ten take less than 15%. The source material was blood, sampled before dendritic cell vaccination. The receptors originated from a human donor with glioblastoma.

The genes are TRBV10-3 and TRBJ2-3; D may be TRBD2 (7 bases). This CDR3 spans 16 amino acids. V lost 6 bases and J 0 bases, leaving 16 bases between the germline ends. Germline V lookup: CDR1 ENHRY, CDR2 SYGVKD. The CDR3 nucleotides are TGTGCCATCAGGGCCGCGGGGGCCACTAGCACAGATACGCAGTATTTT. This gives the protein CAIRAAGATSTDTQYF.

The V call is TRBV7-2, the J call TRBJ1-1; D is ambiguous. The CDR3 sequence is 14 residues long. V gave up 7 bases and J gave up 0 bases, with 12 bases separating them. Germline CDR1 is SGHTA and CDR2 is FQGNSA. The DNA of the CDR3 is TGTGCCAGCACCTGGGAGGGCCTGAACACTGAAGCTTTCTTT. Protein sequence: CASTWEGLNTEAFF.